The rows below give T cell receptor beta chains drawn from one sample of a study of OX40 agonist ivuxolimab in advanced cancers. The table came from immunoSEQ multiplex PCR; TCRdb's copy has only in-frame clones and leaves some out. This table has about 89,000 clones, roughly 93% appearing once. The sequencing used CD4+ or CD8+ T cells sorted from blood, collected in a trial of the OX40 agonist ivuxolimab. The receptors were gathered from an adult with an advanced solid tumor such as melanoma, head and neck, liver or kidney cancer. The CDR3 runs from the conserved cysteine through the conserved F or W. A D gene is named only where the DNA matches it firmly. Some rows mark clone size as missing; the rest say once, few, many or name a class of expanded clone.

J gene | V gene | clone size | D gene | CDR3 protein | CDR3 DNA
TRBJ2-1 | TRBV7-2 | . | TRBD2 | CASVLIRLAGTEQFF | TGTGCCAGCGTTTTGATTCGGCTAGCGGGGACTGAGCAGTTCTTC
TRBJ2-7 | TRBV5-1 | . | . | CASSPTGYEQYF | TGCGCCAGCAGCCCGACAGGCTACGAGCAGTACTTC
TRBJ2-7 | TRBV7-2 | . | . | CASSFNQGGEQYF | TGTGCCAGCAGCTTTAATCAAGGCGGCGAGCAGTACTTC
TRBJ2-5 | TRBV7-9 | . | . | CASSWGGKPRREETQYF | TGTGCCAGCAGCTGGGGCGGCAAACCACGCAGGGAAGAGACCCAGTACTTC
TRBJ1-4 | TRBV5-6 | . | . | CASSRTSSLEKLFF | TGTGCCAGCAGTAGGACATCCTCTCTTGAAAAACTGTTTTTT
TRBJ2-5 | TRBV4-2 | . | TRBD2 | CASSRRLAGGGETQYF | TGTGCCAGCAGCCGGCGACTAGCGGGGGGAGGGGAGACCCAGTACTTC
TRBJ1-3 | TRBV7-2 | . | . | CASSMGLTSGNTIYF | TGTGCCAGCAGCATGGGACTGACCTCTGGAAACACCATATATTTT
TRBJ1-2 | TRBV4-3 | . | . | CASSQELTPPLGYTF | TGCGCCAGCAGCCAAGAACTGACCCCCCCACTTGGCTACACCTTC
TRBJ2-5 | TRBV6-5 | once | TRBD1 | CASSRTGGGETQYF | TGTGCCAGCAGCCGGACAGGGGGCGGTGAGACCCAGTACTTC
TRBJ2-7 | TRBV30 | . | TRBD1 | CAWSRQGGEQYF | TGTGCCTGGAGTAGACAGGGGGGAGAGCAGTACTTC
TRBJ2-7 | TRBV27 | . | . | CASTFGGIICYEQYF | TGTGCCAGCACCTTCGGCGGGATAATTTGCTACGAGCAGTACTTC
TRBJ2-5 | TRBV6-5 | . | . | CASSYGQGQETQYF | TGTGCCAGCAGTTACGGGCAGGGACAAGAGACCCAGTACTTC
TRBJ2-2 | TRBV25-1 | . | TRBD1 | CASTKGQGITGELFF | TGTGCCAGCACCAAGGGACAGGGGATAACCGGGGAGCTGTTTTTT
TRBJ1-4 | TRBV19 | . | TRBD1 | CASRDRDNVKLFF | TGTGCCAGTAGGGACAGGGATAATGTAAAACTGTTTTTT
TRBJ1-2 | TRBV18 | . | . | CASSPPGANYGYTF | TGTGCCAGCTCACCGCCCGGGGCTAACTATGGCTACACCTTC
TRBJ2-1 | TRBV4-3 | . | TRBD2 | CASSQGTSVPGEQFF | TGCGCCAGCAGCCAAGGGACTAGCGTTCCCGGGGAGCAGTTCTTC
TRBJ1-5 | TRBV6-1 | . | . | CASFGGRAGFQPQHF | TGTGCCAGCTTCGGGGGTCGAGCAGGATTTCAGCCCCAGCATTTT
TRBJ2-7 | TRBV6-6 | . | TRBD2 | CASSSPLAGEFYEQYF | TGTGCCAGCAGTAGTCCCTTAGCGGGGGAGTTCTACGAGCAGTACTTC
TRBJ2-7 | TRBV10-3 | . | TRBD2 | CAISARTSGSYEQYF | TGTGCCATCAGTGCTCGGACTAGCGGTTCCTACGAGCAGTACTTC
TRBJ2-7 | TRBV11-2 | few | . | CASRRDSYEQYF | TGTGCCAGCAGGAGAGACAGCTACGAGCAGTACTTC
TRBJ2-7 | TRBV7-9 | . | . | CASSLVPLGGLEQYF | TGTGCCAGCAGCTTAGTACCCCTAGGCGGACTCGAGCAGTACTTC
TRBJ1-1 | TRBV30 | few | TRBD1 | CAWSKGTANTEAFF | TGTGCCTGGAGTAAAGGGACAGCGAACACTGAAGCTTTCTTT
TRBJ1-2 | TRBV28 | . | TRBD1 | CASSPTGTGTEAEGYTF | TGTGCCAGCAGTCCCACCGGGACAGGGACGGAAGCGGAAGGCTACACCTTC
TRBJ2-7 | TRBV28 | . | TRBD1 | CASSLGTGFSYEQYF | TGTGCCAGCAGTCTAGGGACAGGCTTTTCCTACGAGCAGTACTTC
TRBJ2-7 | TRBV28 | . | . | CASSLSRSPEQYF | TGTGCCAGCAGTTTATCTCGTAGTCCCGAGCAGTACTTC
TRBJ2-3 | TRBV25-1 | . | . | CASGTGPSGIDTQYF | TGTGCCAGCGGAACGGGACCGTCCGGGATAGATACGCAGTATTTT
TRBJ2-7 | TRBV29-1 | . | . | CSVQGGRFSYEQYF | TGCAGCGTCCAGGGAGGCCGATTCTCCTACGAGCAGTACTTC
TRBJ2-7 | TRBV19 | once | TRBD1 | CASSRISSHRGALYEQYF | TGTGCCAGTAGCCGCATCTCATCGCACAGGGGGGCCCTTTACGAGCAGTACTTC
TRBJ2-3 | TRBV7-2 | . | TRBD1 | CASSLGQGADTQYF | TGTGCCAGCAGCTTGGGACAGGGGGCAGATACGCAGTATTTT
TRBJ2-4 | TRBV30 | . | TRBD1 | CAWGDRVNIQYF | TGTGCCTGGGGGGACAGGGTAAACATTCAGTACTTC
TRBJ1-5 | TRBV5-4 | . | . | CASSLGGEWGNQPQHF | TGTGCCAGCAGCTTAGGGGGTGAATGGGGCAATCAGCCCCAGCATTTT
TRBJ1-1 | TRBV7-9 | . | . | CASIATAEAFF | TGTGCCAGCATAGCTACGGCTGAAGCTTTCTTT
TRBJ1-2 | TRBV27 | . | TRBD1 | CASSFGTGSDYGYTF | TGTGCCAGCAGTTTCGGGACAGGGTCGGACTATGGCTACACCTTC
TRBJ2-5 | TRBV7-7 | . | TRBD2 | CASSFASGGPSETQYF | TGTGCCAGCAGCTTCGCCTCGGGAGGGCCCTCGGAGACCCAGTACTTC
TRBJ2-7 | TRBV6-1 | . | . | CASLPPGLRPEQYF | TGTGCCAGCCTACCGCCAGGATTGAGACCCGAGCAGTACTTC
TRBJ2-7 | TRBV19 | . | . | CASSIQATNYEQYF | TGTGCCAGTAGTATTCAGGCTACTAACTACGAGCAGTACTTC
TRBJ1-1 | TRBV27 | . | . | CASSFYPENTEAFF | TGTGCCAGCAGTTTTTATCCCGAGAACACTGAAGCTTTCTTT
TRBJ1-1 | TRBV5-4 | . | . | CASSFAENTEAFF | TGTGCCAGCAGCTTTGCGGAGAACACTGAAGCTTTCTTT
TRBJ2-7 | TRBV5-4 | . | TRBD2 | CASSTGGNSYEQYF | TGTGCCAGCAGCACCGGGGGGAACTCCTACGAGCAGTACTTC
TRBJ1-5 | TRBV10-3 | . | . | CAIRTGTNQPQHF | TGTGCCATCAGGACAGGCACCAATCAGCCCCAGCATTTT
TRBJ2-5 | TRBV11-3 | . | . | CASSPRDSPQETQYF | TGTGCCAGCAGCCCGCGGGACAGCCCTCAAGAGACCCAGTACTTC
TRBJ1-1 | TRBV30 | few | TRBD1 | CAWRFPGGTEAFF | TGTGCCTGGAGATTTCCAGGGGGCACTGAAGCTTTCTTT
TRBJ1-1 | TRBV6-5 | . | . | CASSYNRVVTEAFF | TGTGCCAGCAGTTATAACAGGGTTGTCACTGAAGCTTTCTTT
TRBJ2-1 | TRBV5-1 | . | TRBD2 | CASSLGLAGDNEQFF | TGCGCCAGCAGCTTGGGACTAGCGGGGGACAATGAGCAGTTCTTC
TRBJ2-7 | TRBV2 | . | . | CASSDPGPPYEQYF | TGTGCCAGCAGTGATCCGGGCCCGCCCTACGAGCAGTACTTC
TRBJ2-1 | TRBV5-6 | . | . | CASRYLAPNNEQFF | TGTGCCAGCAGATACCTAGCGCCTAACAATGAGCAGTTCTTC
TRBJ1-5 | TRBV28 | . | . | CASTQAGGNNQPQHF | TGTGCCAGCACACAAGCGGGAGGTAACAATCAGCCCCAGCATTTT
TRBJ2-3 | TRBV5-1 | . | . | CASSLSLTDTQYF | TGCGCCAGCAGCTTGTCTCTCACAGATACGCAGTATTTT
TRBJ2-5 | TRBV7-2 | . | TRBD2 | CASSPGGLAGTETQYF | TGTGCCAGCAGCCCGGGAGGCTTAGCGGGTACGGAGACCCAGTACTTC
TRBJ2-2 | TRBV7-8 | . | . | CASSFWPGTGELFF | TGTGCCAGCAGCTTTTGGCCAGGTACCGGGGAGCTGTTTTTT
TRBJ2-3 | TRBV7-2 | . | . | CASSLAIADTQYF | TGTGCCAGCAGCTTAGCGATAGCAGATACGCAGTATTTT
TRBJ2-3 | TRBV9 | . | . | CASSPYFAPDTQYF | TGTGCCAGCAGCCCTTATTTCGCCCCAGATACGCAGTATTTT